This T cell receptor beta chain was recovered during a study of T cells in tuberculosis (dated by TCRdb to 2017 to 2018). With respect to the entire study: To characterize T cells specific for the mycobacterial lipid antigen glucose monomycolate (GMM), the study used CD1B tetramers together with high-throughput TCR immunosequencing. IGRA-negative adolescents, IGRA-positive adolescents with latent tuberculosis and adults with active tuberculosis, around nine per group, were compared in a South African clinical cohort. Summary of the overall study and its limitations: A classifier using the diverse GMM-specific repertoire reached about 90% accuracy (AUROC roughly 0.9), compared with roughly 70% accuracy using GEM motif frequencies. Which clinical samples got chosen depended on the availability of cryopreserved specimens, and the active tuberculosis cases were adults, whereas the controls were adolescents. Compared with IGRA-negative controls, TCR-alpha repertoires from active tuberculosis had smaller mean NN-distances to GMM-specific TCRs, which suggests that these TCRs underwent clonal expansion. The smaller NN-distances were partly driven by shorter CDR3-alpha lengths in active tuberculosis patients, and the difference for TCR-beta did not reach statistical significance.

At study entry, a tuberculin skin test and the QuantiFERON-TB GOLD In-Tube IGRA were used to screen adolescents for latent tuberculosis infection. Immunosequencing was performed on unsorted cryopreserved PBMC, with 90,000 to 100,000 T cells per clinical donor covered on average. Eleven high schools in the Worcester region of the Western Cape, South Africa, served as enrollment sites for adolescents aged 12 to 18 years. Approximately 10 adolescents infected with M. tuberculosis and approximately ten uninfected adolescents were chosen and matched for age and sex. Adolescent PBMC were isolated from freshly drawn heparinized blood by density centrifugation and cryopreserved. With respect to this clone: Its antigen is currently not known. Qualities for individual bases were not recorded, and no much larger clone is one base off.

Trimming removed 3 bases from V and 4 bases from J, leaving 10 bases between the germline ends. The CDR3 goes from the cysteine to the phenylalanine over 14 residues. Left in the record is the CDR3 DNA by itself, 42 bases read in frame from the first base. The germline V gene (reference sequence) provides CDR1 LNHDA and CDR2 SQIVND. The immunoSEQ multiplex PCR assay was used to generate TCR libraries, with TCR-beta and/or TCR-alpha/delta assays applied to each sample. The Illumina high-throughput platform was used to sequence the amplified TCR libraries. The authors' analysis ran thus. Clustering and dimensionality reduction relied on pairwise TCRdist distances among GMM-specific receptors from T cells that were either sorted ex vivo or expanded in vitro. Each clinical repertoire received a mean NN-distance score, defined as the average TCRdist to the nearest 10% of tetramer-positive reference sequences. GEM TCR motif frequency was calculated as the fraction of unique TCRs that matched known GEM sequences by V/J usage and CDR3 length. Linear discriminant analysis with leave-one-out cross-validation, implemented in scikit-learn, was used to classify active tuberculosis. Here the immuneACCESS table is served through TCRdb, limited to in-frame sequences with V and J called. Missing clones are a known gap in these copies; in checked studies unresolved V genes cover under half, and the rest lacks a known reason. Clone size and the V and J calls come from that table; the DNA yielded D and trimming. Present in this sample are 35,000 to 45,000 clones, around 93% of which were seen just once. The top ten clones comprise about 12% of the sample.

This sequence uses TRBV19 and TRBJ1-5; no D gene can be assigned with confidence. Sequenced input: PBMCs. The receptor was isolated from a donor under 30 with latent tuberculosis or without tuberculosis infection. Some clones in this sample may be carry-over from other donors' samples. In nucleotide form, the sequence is TGTGCCAGTAGTATCAGGCAGCCTAATCAGCCCCAGCATTTT. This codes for CASSIRQPNQPQHF.